One sample yielded the 15 T cell receptor beta chains listed below, sequenced in a study of T cell repertoires in cytomegalovirus infection. TCRdb re-called the reads with MiXCR, one entry per CDR3 protein. The sample shows 20,000 to 30,000 distinct CDR3 sequences, roughly 20% of them seen only once. No antigen is known for these receptors. The starting material was CD8+ T cells from cultured PBMCs, obtained from culture after CMV antigen stimulation. The receptors were sampled from a human donor in good health (CMV status not recorded). Some clones in this sample may be carry-over from other donors' samples.

This chain links TRBV2 with TRBJ2-3; either TRBD1 or TRBD2 may supply D (5 bases each). Germline loops: CDR1 SNHLY, CDR2 FYNNEI. Trimming pared 8 bases from V and 6 bases from J, leaving 15 bases between. CDR3 length: 13 amino acids. The CDR3 is CASCSGRADTQYF. CDR3 nucleotide sequence: TGTGCCAGCTGTTCGGGGCGTGCGGATACGCAGTATTTT.

This clonotype was observed at least ten times. The chain combines TRBV12-3 or TRBV12-4 with TRBJ1-2, with 7 bases fitting TRBD1. V was clipped by 6 bases and J by 3 bases; unmatched bases: 4. This CDR3 region has 13 residues. The CDR3 bases are TGTGCCAGCAGCGTGGGACAGCACTATGGCTACACCTTC. Protein sequence: CASSVGQHYGYTF.

This clonotype was recorded at least ten times. This chain connects TRBV7-9 to TRBJ2-3; D might be TRBD2 (7 bases). The germline gives CDR1 SEHNR, CDR2 FQNEAQ (reference sequence). There are 13 residues in the CDR3. In DNA form, the CDR3 reads TGTTTATCGTTTGGGGGGGCCTCAGATACGCAGTATTTT. It translates to CLSFGGASDTQYF.

This chain uses TRBV6-1 with TRBJ2-7; 8 nucleotides agree with TRBD1. The germline V gene encodes CDR1 MNHNS and CDR2 SASEGT. This CDR3 has 15 residues. After removal of 9 bases from V and 2 bases from J, the junction contained 12 bases not matched to a gene. As DNA, the CDR3 is TGTGCCAGTGGACAGGGCCCGACCGGGACCTACGAGCAGTACTTC. Its translation is CASGQGPTGTYEQYF.

This clonotype came up a few times. V and J are TRBV7-2 and TRBJ2-2; TRBD1 matches at 12 bases. The CDR3 totals 16 residues. Germline V CDR1 and CDR2: SGHTA, FQGNSA. Unmatched junction bases numbered 6, after V lost 5 bases and J lost 5 bases. CDR3 coding DNA: TGTGCCAGCAGCCTGTGGGACAGGGGGCTAACCGGGGAGCTGTTTTTT. It codes for CASSLWDRGLTGELFF.

This rearrangement joins TRBV2 to TRBJ1-1, with 10 nucleotides matching TRBD1. The V gene end was trimmed by 10 bases and the J gene end by 4 bases; junction bases not matched to a gene: 9. This CDR3 contains 14 residues. Germline assignment: CDR1 SNHLY and CDR2 FYNNEI. The CDR3 protein is CATLRQGASTEAFF. The CDR3 nucleotides are TGTGCCACGCTCCGACAGGGGGCGAGCACTGAAGCTTTCTTT.

The rearrangement links TRBV3-1 to TRBJ2-1; D is perhaps TRBD1 or TRBD2 (6 bases each). The length of the CDR3 is 13 residues. V lost 1 base and J lost 9, with 10 bases in between. Germline CDR1 and CDR2: LGHDT and YNNKEL (reference sequence). CDR3 in DNA: TGTGCCAGCAGCCAAGGGGGGGCCAGTGAGCAGTTCTTC. Translation gives CASSQGGASEQFF.

The chain is built from TRBV5-1 and TRBJ1-6, with TRBD1 identical over 8 bases. The germline CDR1 and CDR2 sequences are SGHRS and YFSETQ. V lost 4 bases to trimming and J lost 2 bases; unmatched junction nucleotides: 2. This CDR3 region has 15 residues. The CDR3 spells CASSDRGPYNSPLHF. CDR3 DNA sequence: TGCGCCAGCAGCGACAGGGGACCCTATAATTCACCCCTCCACTTT.

This clonotype came up once. The DNA is left out, because the CDR3 cannot be placed on it with certainty; the CDR3 is given as TCRdb lists it. This chain connects TRBV5-6 to TRBJ2-3; TRBD1, the table's D call, lacks a check against the DNA. The CDR3 is 16 amino acids long, termini counted. Germline V gene sequence: CDR1 SGHDT, CDR2 YYEEEE. CDR3 sequence: CASSFGSGGSTDTQYF.

The table lists this clonotype with a few counts. The CDR3 here is CASSYAPTGRGLWTGELFF. DNA of the CDR3: TGTGCCAGCAGTTACGCCCCGACAGGCCGGGGCCTATGGACCGGGGAGCTGTTTTTT. This chain joins TRBV6-2 or TRBV6-3 and TRBJ2-2, with D possibly TRBD1 on 6 matching bases. V lost 2 bases and J lost 5, with 24 bases in between. The CDR3 has 19 amino acids. Per the germline V gene, CDR1 is MNHEY and CDR2 is SVGEGT.

There are a few counts of this clonotype. This chain connects TRBV19 to TRBJ2-7; 9 bases match TRBD1. Germline values: CDR1 LNHDA, CDR2 SQIVND (reference sequence). The CDR3 consists of 18 residues. Unmatched junction bases numbered 17, after V lost 3 bases and J lost 5 bases. The CDR3 nucleotides are TGTGCCAGTAGTATTCGCCCTACTACAGGGGGCACCAAGAACGAGCAGTACTTC. Its protein product is CASSIRPTTGGTKNEQYF. The complete variable domain, with remaining parts taken from reference TRBV19 and TRBJ2-7, reads DGGITQSPKYLFRKEGQNVTLSCEQNLNHDAMYWYRQDPGQGLRLIYYSQIVNDFQKGDIAEGYSVSREKKESFPLTVTSAQKNPTAFYLCASSIRPTTGGTKNEQYFGPGTRLTVT.

This chain's CDR3 is CSAELEYNEQFF. The DNA of the CDR3 is TGCAGTGCAGAGCTAGAATACAATGAGCAGTTCTTC. V gene TRBV20-1 combines with J gene TRBJ2-1; D unclear. Germline CDR1 is DFQATT and CDR2 is SNEGSKA (reference sequence). V was shortened by 6 bases and J by 4 bases, with 10 bases between the two germline ends. CDR3 size: 12 residues.

The rearrangement uses TRBV5-6 and TRBJ1-1; D remains ambiguous. Germline CDR1 reads SGHDT; CDR2 reads YYEEEE. The CDR3 runs to 16 residues. V lost 1 base and J 6 bases, leaving 19 bases between the germline ends. CDR3 sequence: CASSLLGEGYPSEAFF. DNA for the CDR3: TGTGCCAGCAGCTTGCTCGGGGAAGGGTACCCCTCTGAAGCTTTCTTT.

V and J are TRBV29-1 and TRBJ2-5, with a possible D match to TRBD2 (5 bases). The CDR3 covers 12 residues. The germline V gene encodes CDR1 SQVTM and CDR2 ANQGSEA. With 4 bases removed from V and 1 base from J, the gap between germline ends came to 7 bases. For the CDR3, the DNA is TGCAGCGTTGGCCGGGGCCAAGAGACCCAGTACTTC. It codes for CSVGRGQETQYF.

This chain joins TRBV25-1 and TRBJ2-7, with 9 bases that match TRBD1. V was pared by 2 bases and J by 4 bases, with 6 bases of the junction left unmatched. This CDR3 comprises 15 residues. Germline V CDR1 and CDR2: MGHDK, SYGVNS. The CDR3, as DNA: TGTGCCAGCAGTGAAGGGGGGACAGGGCTTTACGAGCAGTACTTC. As protein: CASSEGGTGLYEQYF.